This TCR beta chain came from a study of regulatory T cells in long-lasting Graves disease. The junction had 3 bases not matched to a gene; V was cut back by 6 bases and J by 4 bases. CDR1 and CDR2 (germline): MNHEY, SMNVEV (reference sequence). The CDR3 sequence is 14 residues long. There are a few counts of this clonotype. Time point in this sample: newly diagnosed GD, antithyroid drugs for less than 3 months. The TCR library used RNA extracted from PBMCs. Arm-PCR of CDR3 regions and iRepertoire HTBI primers were the basis on which TCR beta libraries were built. TCRdb re-called the multiplex PCR reads with MiXCR, one entry per CDR3 protein. Of 600,000 to 650,000 distinct CDR3 sequences listed, roughly 16% are singletons. The data also belong to a second study, concerning T cells in Graves' hyperthyroidism and ophthalmopathy. That source reports: Over 18 months, lack of ophthalmopathy progression marked Graves' hyperthyroidism as stable. HTBI primers drove first-round RT-PCR of the TCR CDR3. Most thyroid-expanded clonotypes above 0.001 were also found in blood. Ophthalmopathy and stable hyperthyroidism were told apart by a 13 V-J model.

The sample was peripheral blood mononuclear cells (PBMCs), taken at new diagnosis, from a patient treated with antithyroid drugs. This TCR was recovered from a woman in her twenties or thirties with Graves disease. The chain carries TRBV27 and TRBJ1-6, with TRBD1 matching over 7 bases. CDR3 DNA: TGTGCCAGCAGACCGGGACAGTATAATTCACCCCTCCACTTT. Its protein product is CASRPGQYNSPLHF.